This passage covers 10 T cell receptor beta chains from one sample sequenced in a study of T-cell memory formation after mild COVID-19. From the 5' RACE reads, TCRdb called clonotypes with MiXCR, one entry per CDR3 protein. The sample includes hundreds of thousands of distinct CDR3 sequences, around 27% of them seen just once. Sequenced material: PBMCs or a T cell subset sorted from them (not recorded which). The receptors here all came from an adult woman who had mild COVID-19 (a few samples of this study predate the infection). Cell type and time point are not known.

This clonotype was observed at least ten times. The rearrangement links TRBV7-2 to TRBJ2-2; no reliable D call. CDR3 length: 15 amino acids. Per germline, CDR1 SGHTA and CDR2 FQGNSA. V lost 3 bases to trimming and J lost 2 bases, with 10 bases between them. In DNA form, the CDR3 reads TGTGCCAGCAGCTTGGCTAGTGCCAACACCGGGGAGCTGTTTTTT. Its translation is CASSLASANTGELFF.

The V call is TRBV3-1, the J call TRBJ2-2; no firm D call. Trimming shortened V by 1 base and J by 1 base, and 7 bases separated the two germline ends. CDR3 length: 15 amino acids. The germline V gene encodes CDR1 LGHDT and CDR2 YNNKEL (reference sequence). CDR3 coding DNA: TGTGCCAGCAGCCAAGGATCAGGGAACACCGGGGAGCTGTTTTTT. Translating it yields CASSQGSGNTGELFF.

In DNA form, the CDR3 reads TGCAGCGTTGAAGATGTCGCGGCACCGATCTACAATGAGCAGTTCTTC. Protein sequence: CSVEDVAAPIYNEQFF. The rearrangement links TRBV29-1 to TRBJ2-1; D is uncertain. CDR1 SQVTM and CDR2 ANQGSEA come from the germline V gene. The germline V and J ends were trimmed by 0 bases and 3 bases, with 15 bases remaining between them. The CDR3 consists of 16 residues.

This chain joins TRBV12-3 or TRBV12-4 and TRBJ2-1; D is possibly TRBD2 (6 bases). Trimming took 6 bases from V and 12 from J, leaving 24 bases between them. CDR3 length equals 15 residues. The CDR3 sequence: CASSPPMTLFGGQFF. In DNA form, the CDR3 reads TGTGCCAGCAGCCCACCTATGACCCTGTTCGGGGGGCAGTTCTTC.

The genes are TRBV10-3 and TRBJ2-5; D is perhaps TRBD2 (5 bases). Germline assignment: CDR1 ENHRY and CDR2 SYGVKD. V was clipped by 0 bases and J by 3 bases, with 11 bases between them. The CDR3 contains 15 residues. This chain's CDR3 is CAISESLGAEETQYF. CDR3 coding DNA: TGTGCCATCAGTGAGTCACTGGGAGCGGAAGAGACCCAGTACTTC.

This clonotype was counted a few times. This chain's CDR3 is CASSLTVNYGYTF. The CDR3 DNA reads as TGCGCCAGCAGCTTGACGGTTAACTATGGCTACACCTTC. The chain links TRBV5-1 to TRBJ1-2; no clear D. CDR3 length equals 13 residues. V shed 1 base and J shed 1 base, with 5 bases lying between them. The V gene's germline CDR1 is SGHRS and CDR2 YFSETQ.

The rearrangement joins TRBV12-3 or TRBV12-4 to TRBJ2-4; a weak D match, TRBD1 (6 bases). Between the trimmed V and J ends, which lost 1 base and 8 bases, there was a span of 18 bases. The CDR3 runs to 16 residues. CDR3: CASSLGPDRMGDIQYF. Written as DNA, the CDR3 is TGTGCCAGCAGTTTAGGACCGGACAGAATGGGGGACATTCAGTACTTC.

This clonotype was seen a few times. The genes are TRBV29-1 and TRBJ2-3; possibly TRBD2 for D (5 bases). V was clipped by 7 bases and J by 5 bases, with 10 bases between them. The CDR3 totals 11 residues. Germline V gene data show CDR1 as SQVTM and CDR2 as ANQGSEA. Here the CDR3 reads CSGLRGDTQYF. The CDR3 nucleotides are TGCAGCGGACTACGGGGAGATACGCAGTATTTT.

This chain joins TRBV6-6 and TRBJ2-7, with TRBD1 matching over 10 bases. The junction had 7 bases not matched to a gene; V was cut back by 5 bases and J by 3 bases. CDR1 is MNHNY, CDR2 SVGAGI, per germline (reference sequence). The CDR3 contains 15 residues. The CDR3: CASSHPGTGDYEQYF. CDR3 nucleotides: TGTGCCAGCAGTCATCCCGGGACAGGGGACTACGAGCAGTACTTC.

In this sample, this clonotype turned up once. The J gene is TRBJ2-6, the V gene TRBV12-3 or TRBV12-4; D ambiguous. The CDR3 extends over 14 amino acids. Trimming pared 7 bases from V and 0 bases from J, leaving 7 bases between. The chain's CDR3 is CASTKFSGANVLTF. In nucleotides, the CDR3 is TGTGCCAGCACAAAATTCTCTGGGGCCAACGTCCTGACTTTC.